These 27 T cell receptor beta chains share one sample of origin, sequenced in a study of CD8+ T cells in alopecia areata. It was cDNA, reverse transcribed from extracted RNA, that served as the sequencing template. Clones were sequenced by immunoSEQ multiplex PCR, and TCRdb holds only the in-frame ones, with some missing. Of roughly 150,000 clones in the sample, around 57% were seen once. Sequenced input: CD4+ T cells sorted from blood. The receptor source for this set is a human donor in good health.

The chain links TRBV6-5 to TRBJ2-7, with TRBD1 matching 8 bases. In germline, CDR1 is MNHEY, CDR2 SVGAGI. With V trimmed by 6 bases and J by 6 bases, 10 bases remained unmatched. The length of the CDR3 is 14 residues. The CDR3 here is CASRRDRGGTEQYF. In DNA, the CDR3 is TGTGCCAGCAGGCGAGACAGGGGTGGAACCGAGCAGTACTTC.

V gene TRBV2 combines with J gene TRBJ2-4; D is uncertain. This CDR3 comprises 11 residues. Looked up from germline, CDR1 is SNHLY and CDR2 is FYNNEI. Trimming stripped 4 bases from V and 7 bases from J, with 5 bases between. The CDR3 DNA reads as TGTGCCAGCAGTGTATTGAACATTCAGTACTTC. It is translated as CASSVLNIQYF. The entire variable domain, with the rest obtained from reference TRBV2 and TRBJ2-4, is as follows: EPEVTQTPSHQVTQMGQEVILRCVPISNHLYFYWYRQILGQKVEFLVSFYNNEISEKSEIFDDQFSVERPDGSNFTLKIRSTKLEDSAMYFCASSVLNIQYFGAGTRLSVL.

The chain employs TRBV18 and TRBJ2-4; D unclear. V was pared by 3 bases and J by 2 bases, with 14 bases between. The CDR3 is 16 amino acids. Germline assignment: CDR1 KGHSH and CDR2 LQKENI. The CDR3 DNA reads as TGTGCCAGCTCACCGCCTACCCTGGGATCCAAAAACATTCAGTACTTC. It encodes CASSPPTLGSKNIQYF. Variable domain in full (rest from reference TRBV18 and TRBJ2-4): NAGVMQNPRHLVRRRGQEARLRCSPMKGHSHVYWYRQLPEEGLKFMVYLQKENIIDESGMPKERFSAEFPKEGPSILRIQQVVRGDSAAYFCASSPPTLGSKNIQYFGAGTRLSVL.

As concerns this clone: The same CDR3 also results from other DNA sequences found in this sample. The V gene is TRBV19, the J gene TRBJ1-1; D is unresolved. The CDR3 is 14 amino acids. V lost 0 bases, J lost 1 base, and 6 bases lay in between. Germline-derived CDR1 and CDR2 are LNHDA and SQIVND (reference sequence). The DNA for the CDR3 is TGTGCCAGTAGTATAGATTTGGAGAACACTGAAGCTTTCTTT. Translated, it gives CASSIDLENTEAFF.

In its sample, this clone was seen a few times. The rearrangement links TRBV29-1 to TRBJ2-1, with D perhaps matching TRBD2 (6 bases). This CDR3 has 14 amino acids. CDR1 and CDR2 from the germline V gene are SQVTM and ANQGSEA. Trimming took off 4 bases at V and 5 bases at J, with 15 bases between the two ends. CDR3 protein: CSVVAGFSHNEQFF. The CDR3 coding sequence is TGCAGCGTTGTGGCGGGGTTTTCCCACAATGAGCAGTTCTTC.

This sequence joins TRBV28 and TRBJ1-1; a possible D gene is TRBD1 (6 bases). Germline assignment: CDR1 MDHEN and CDR2 SYDVKM. The CDR3 contains 14 residues. The V end was cut by 5 bases, the J end by 4 bases, with 14 bases between. The CDR3 DNA sequence: TGTGCCAGCAGTAGGGGGGGGAGCAGCACTGAAGCTTTCTTT. Protein sequence: CASSRGGSSTEAFF.

The chain couples TRBV10-3 to TRBJ2-3; D is unresolved. V was pared by 11 bases and J by 0 bases, with 18 bases between. CDR3 length: 15 residues. CDR1 and CDR2 (germline): ENHRY, SYGVKD. The CDR3 sequence is CASTRAEKSTDTQYF. In DNA, the CDR3 is TGTGCCTCCACACGGGCCGAAAAGAGCACAGATACGCAGTATTTT.

The V call is TRBV29-1, the J call TRBJ2-5; D could derive from TRBD1 or TRBD2 (7 bases each). Germline CDR1 is SQVTM and CDR2 is ANQGSEA. Trimming removed 6 bases at V and 5 bases at J, with 10 bases between. The CDR3 contains 11 residues. The CDR3 DNA reads TGCAGCGTGCAGGGGGGGGAGACCCAGTACTTC. It is translated as CSVQGGETQYF.

The chain employs TRBV9 and TRBJ1-1; TRBD1 matches 7 bases. Germline CDR1 is SGDLS and CDR2 is YYNGEE. Losses at the gene ends were 5 bases for V and 1 base for J; bases not matched to a gene: 8. The CDR3 runs to 15 residues. CDR3 region: CASSARTGANTEAFF. The CDR3 DNA is TGTGCCAGCAGTGCCCGGACAGGCGCGAACACTGAAGCTTTCTTT.

This clone came up a few times. V gene TRBV15 combines with J gene TRBJ2-5, with unresolved D. Trimming pared 1 base from V and 4 bases from J, leaving 4 bases between. Germline loops: CDR1 LNHNV, CDR2 YYDKDF (reference sequence). This CDR3 is 12 amino acids long. CDR3 bases: TGTGCCACCAGCAGAGGCCCAGAGACCCAGTACTTC. Its protein product is CATSRGPETQYF.

The chain recombines TRBV29-1 with TRBJ2-7, with 12 nucleotides matching TRBD2. V shed 7 bases, J shed 2 bases, and the junction held 6 bases outside the gene matches. Germline V gives CDR1 SQVTM, CDR2 ANQGSEA. The CDR3 has 14 amino acids. CDR3 coding DNA: TGCAGCGCCCTGACTAGCGGGAGAACCTACGAGCAGTACTTC. It codes for CSALTSGRTYEQYF.

This sequence joins TRBV18 and TRBJ2-3; D gene unclear. This CDR3 region has 12 residues. Per the germline V gene, CDR1 is KGHSH and CDR2 is LQKENI. V lost 6 bases, J lost 2 bases, and 6 bases lay in between. The CDR3 coding sequence is TGTGCCAGCTCCCGGTCCACAGATACGCAGTATTTT. Its protein is CASSRSTDTQYF. The full variable domain, with the rest looked up from reference TRBV18 and TRBJ2-3, is NAGVMQNPRHLVRRRGQEARLRCSPMKGHSHVYWYRQLPEEGLKFMVYLQKENIIDESGMPKERFSAEFPKEGPSILRIQQVVRGDSAAYFCASSRSTDTQYFGPGTRLTVL.

This rearrangement joins TRBV29-1 to TRBJ1-5; D not certain. This CDR3 has 12 residues. V was pared by 4 bases and J by 5 bases, with 9 bases between. Per germline, CDR1 SQVTM and CDR2 ANQGSEA. CDR3 sequence reads: CSVAEGHQPQHF. The CDR3 DNA follows: TGCAGCGTTGCCGAAGGGCATCAGCCCCAGCATTTT. The complete variable domain, with remaining parts taken from reference TRBV29-1 and TRBJ1-5, reads SAVISQKPSRDICQRGTSLTIQCQVDSQVTMMFWYRQQPGQSLTLIATANQGSEATYESGFVIDKFPISRPNLTFSTLTVSNMSPEDSSIYLCSVAEGHQPQHFGDGTRLSIL.

The chain joins TRBV5-1 to TRBJ2-7, with D possibly being TRBD1 or TRBD2 (5 bases each). This CDR3 has 15 residues. CDR1 and CDR2 (germline): SGHRS, YFSETQ. V was cut by 0 bases and J by 0 bases, with 10 bases left in between. In DNA, the CDR3 is TGCGCCAGCAGCTTGGGGGGCCGGGACTCCTACGAGCAGTACTTC. Protein: CASSLGGRDSYEQYF.

A few counts support this clone. Other DNA sequences in this specimen translate into the identical CDR3. The chain combines TRBV4-1 with TRBJ1-5; D is uncertain. Trimming took 1 base from V and 5 from J, leaving 6 bases between them. The CDR3 extends over 13 amino acids. Germline-derived CDR1 and CDR2 are MGHRA and YSYEKL. CDR3 residues: CASSQVWDQPQHF. The CDR3 DNA sequence: TGCGCCAGCAGCCAAGTGTGGGATCAGCCCCAGCATTTT.

This clone was seen more than once but under ten times. The V call is TRBV11-2, the J call TRBJ2-3; D call uncertain. Germline loops: CDR1 SGHAT, CDR2 FQNNGV. The CDR3 spans 11 residues. V shed 7 bases and J shed 2 bases, with 4 bases lying between them. The chain's CDR3 is CASTFTDTQYF. In DNA, the CDR3 is TGTGCCAGCACCTTCACAGATACGCAGTATTTT.

This chain links TRBV29-1 with TRBJ1-2; 8 nucleotides line up with TRBD1. The germline V gene has CDR1 SQVTM and CDR2 ANQGSEA. The CDR3 has 11 residues. The CDR3, as DNA: TGCACCCCGGACAGGGTCTATGGCTACACCTTC. Translating it yields CTPDRVYGYTF.

Of note for this clone: The sample has other DNA sequences that encode this CDR3 too. This chain joins TRBV5-1 and TRBJ2-5; D uncertain. There are 11 residues in the CDR3. Germline V gene data show CDR1 as SGHRS and CDR2 as YFSETQ. Trimming pared 4 bases from V and 2 bases from J, leaving 3 bases between. The CDR3 coding sequence is TGCGCCAGCAGCCTGCAAGAGACCCAGTACTTC. Amino acid sequence: CASSLQETQYF.

This chain links TRBV5-1 with TRBJ1-5; D is perhaps TRBD1 (5 bases). CDR1 and CDR2 from the germline V gene are SGHRS and YFSETQ. There are 15 residues in the CDR3. Trimming removed 0 bases from V and 7 bases from J, with 14 bases in between. Here the CDR3 DNA reads TGCGCCAGCAGCTTGGCGGGACCTTTTGACCAGCCCCAGCATTTT. Translation gives CASSLAGPFDQPQHF.

This chain connects TRBV30 to TRBJ1-5, with a weak D call TRBD1 (5 bases). V lost 2 bases, J lost 9 bases, and 26 bases lay in between. Per the germline V gene, CDR1 is GTSNPN and CDR2 is SVGIG (reference sequence). The length of the CDR3 is 17 residues. CDR3 DNA sequence: TGTGCCTGGAGTAAGGGGAAGCTAAACTTGAGTTTTCGGCCCCAGCATTTT. Its protein is CAWSKGKLNLSFRPQHF.

The chain employs TRBV11-3 and TRBJ2-1, with no clear D. Germline-derived CDR1 and CDR2 are SGHNT and YENEEA. There are 13 residues in the CDR3. V was clipped by 4 bases and J by 5 bases, with 9 bases between them. CDR3 residues: CASSSRRNNEQFF. CDR3 bases: TGTGCCAGCAGCTCTCGACGGAACAATGAGCAGTTCTTC.

The genes are TRBV2 and TRBJ1-1, with TRBD1 identical over 7 bases. In germline, CDR1 is SNHLY, CDR2 FYNNEI. This CDR3 comprises 13 residues. The trim removed 5 bases at V and 4 bases at J, leaving 4 bases unmatched. The CDR3, as DNA: TGTGCCAGCAGTCGACAGGGTGTCACTGAAGCTTTCTTT. Translation gives CASSRQGVTEAFF.

The gene calls are TRBV9 and TRBJ1-2; D possibly corresponds to TRBD1 (6 bases). This CDR3 has 14 residues. V dropped 4 bases and J dropped 2 bases, with 12 bases sitting between them. Germline values: CDR1 SGDLS, CDR2 YYNGEE. The CDR3 nucleotides read TGTGCCAGCAGCAAAGGGACATCGAACTATGGCTACACCTTC. Protein sequence: CASSKGTSNYGYTF.

The gene calls are TRBV18 and TRBJ2-1; D possibly uses TRBD1 or TRBD2 (5 bases each). This CDR3 is built from 15 residues. V dropped 6 bases and J dropped 1 base, with 13 bases sitting between them. CDR1 and CDR2 (germline): KGHSH, LQKENI. CDR3 DNA: TGTGCCAGCTCCCCCGGGACGGGGTCCTACAATGAGCAGTTCTTC. Translating gives CASSPGTGSYNEQFF.

The gene calls are TRBV4-1 and TRBJ2-3; the D gene is possibly TRBD2 (5 bases). Germline V lookup: CDR1 MGHRA, CDR2 YSYEKL. This CDR3 has 17 amino acids. V was trimmed by 2 bases and J by 3 bases, leaving 18 bases between them. The CDR3 DNA is TGCGCCAGCAGCCAACACAGAGGGCGGGCGCGTACAGATACGCAGTATTTT. Translated, it gives CASSQHRGRARTDTQYF.

Comment on this clone: The junction departs from the called germline gene at one end, perhaps through a read error. CDR3 in DNA: TGCAGCGTCAGAAAACAGGGGAGCAGAGATACGCAGTATTTT. This encodes CSVRKQGSRDTQYF. This chain joins TRBV29-1 and TRBJ2-3, with 7 bases that match TRBD1. Per the germline V gene, CDR1 is SQVTM and CDR2 is ANQGSEA. The CDR3 extends over 14 amino acids.

V gene TRBV5-1 combines with J gene TRBJ2-4; 12 bases agree with TRBD2. Germline V CDR1 and CDR2: SGHRS, YFSETQ. The V segment lost 7 bases and the J segment 8 bases; nucleotides outside the gene matches: 10. The CDR3 spans 15 residues. CDR3 sequence (DNA): TGCGCCAGCGCCCGGACTAGCGGGAATAGGGACATTCAGTACTTC. It is translated as CASARTSGNRDIQYF.